Listed below are T cell receptor beta chains from one sample, sequenced in a study of shared clonotypes between healthy human individuals. Sequencing used immunoSEQ multiplex PCR; TCRdb keeps in-frame clones, though not all of them. The data contain hundreds of thousands of clones, approximately 79% of them seen just once; the ten biggest clones take up over 1.5%. The material sequenced was memory CD4+ T cells sorted from blood. Receptors originate from a woman aged 25-40 years in good health. Each CDR3 is given with its conserved first and last residue. D genes are given only for firm matches. Size is stated for part of the rows, as once, few or many counts, or as a class when the clone is expanded.

TRBV5-8	TRBJ1-5	NA	NA	CASSPTPQHF	TGTGCCAGCAGCCCAACCCCCCAGCATTTT
TRBV28	TRBJ2-3	NA	TRBD1	CASSRRDRSDTQYF	TGTGCCAGCAGTCGTCGGGACAGATCAGATACGCAGTATTTT
TRBV7-8	TRBJ2-2	NA	NA	CASSSRRDPTGELFF	TGTGCCAGCAGCTCTCGCAGAGATCCAACCGGGGAGCTGTTTTTT
TRBV19	TRBJ2-3	NA	NA	CASSGKTGTDTQYF	TGTGCCAGTAGTGGAAAGACCGGCACAGATACGCAGTATTTT
TRBV6-5	TRBJ2-5	few	NA	CASSRDPQGETQYF	TGTGCCAGCAGCCGGGACCCCCAGGGGGAGACCCAGTACTTC
TRBV18	TRBJ1-5	NA	TRBD1	CASSELEPGQGSQPQHF	TGTGCCAGCTCAGAGCTTGAACCGGGACAGGGCAGCCAGCCCCAGCATTTT
TRBV2	TRBJ2-5	NA	TRBD2	CASSSSGSTQETQYF	TGTGCCAGCAGCTCTAGCGGGAGTACCCAAGAGACCCAGTACTTC
TRBV6-1	TRBJ1-2	NA	NA	CASSEQGFDGYTF	TGTGCCAGCAGTGAACAGGGTTTCGATGGCTACACCTTC
TRBV5-4	TRBJ2-7	NA	TRBD2	CASSLGGLAGGIYEQYF	TGTGCCAGCAGCTTGGGGGGACTAGCGGGAGGGATCTACGAGCAGTACTTC
TRBV1	TRBJ2-1	NA	NA	CTSSQLTSGSSYNEQFF	TGCACCAGCAGCCAACTGACTAGCGGGAGCTCCTACAATGAGCAGTTCTTC
TRBV29-1	TRBJ2-1	NA	TRBD1	CSVATGEINEQFF	TGCAGCGTTGCGACAGGGGAGATTAATGAGCAGTTCTTC
TRBV25-1	TRBJ2-5	NA	NA	CASSYSHQETQYF	TGTGCCAGCAGTTACAGCCACCAAGAGACCCAGTACTTC
TRBV18	TRBJ2-7	NA	TRBD2	CASSQGLAGGEQYF	TGTGCCAGCTCACAGGGACTAGCGGGAGGCGAGCAGTACTTC
TRBV6-4	TRBJ2-5	NA	NA	CASSEGESLDAETQYF	TGTGCCAGCAGTGAAGGGGAATCTCTCGATGCGGAGACCCAGTACTTC
TRBV28	TRBJ2-5	once	NA	CASLKQLEETQYF	TGTGCCAGCTTGAAACAGCTTGAAGAGACCCAGTACTTC
TRBV7-8	TRBJ2-7	NA	NA	CASSLAGGGVEQYF	TGTGCCAGCAGCTTAGCGGGGGGCGGGGTCGAGCAGTACTTC
TRBV29-1	TRBJ2-3	NA	TRBD2	CSAQGTSGITDTQYF	TGCAGCGCACAAGGGACTAGCGGGATCACAGATACGCAGTATTTT
TRBV7-2	TRBJ1-1	NA	TRBD1	CASSARGRTGGLMNTEAFF	TGTGCCAGCAGCGCAAGGGGACGAACAGGGGGCTTAATGAACACTGAAGCTTTCTTT
TRBV29-1	TRBJ2-1	NA	NA	CSAKLAPSVNEQFF	TGCAGCGCTAAACTAGCCCCCTCTGTGAACGAGCAGTTCTTC
TRBV6-6	TRBJ1-2	once	NA	CASRSGTAANYGYTF	TGTGCCAGCAGGTCCGGGACGGCAGCTAACTATGGCTACACCTTC
TRBV6-1	TRBJ2-2	NA	NA	CASSEAGGPTPGELFF	TGTGCCAGCAGTGAAGCAGGTGGTCCGACCCCCGGGGAGCTGTTTTTT
TRBV4-1	TRBJ1-5	many	NA	CASSLPNQPQHF	TGCGCCAGCAGCCTACCAAATCAGCCCCAGCATTTT
TRBV6-5	TRBJ2-1	few	NA	CASSYSSANPNEQFF	TGTGCCAGCAGTTACTCCTCCGCCAACCCTAATGAGCAGTTCTTC
TRBV29-1	TRBJ1-1	NA	NA	CSVDGRTGYTEAFF	TGCAGCGTTGATGGACGGACGGGGTACACTGAAGCTTTCTTT
TRBV7-2	TRBJ1-3	NA	NA	CASSPGRNTIYF	TGTGCCAGCAGCCCCGGGCGAAACACCATATATTTT
TRBV19	TRBJ2-7	NA	NA	CASSITAEASYEQYF	TGTGCCAGTAGTATCACAGCGGAGGCTTCCTACGAGCAGTACTTC
TRBV6-1	TRBJ2-5	many	NA	CASSFKLGETQYF	TGTGCCAGCAGCTTTAAACTAGGGGAGACCCAGTACTTC
TRBV6-1	TRBJ1-1	NA	NA	CASSEAKGFTFWGTEAFF	TGTGCCAGCAGTGAAGCAAAGGGGTTCACGTTCTGGGGCACTGAAGCTTTCTTT
TRBV9	TRBJ2-3	NA	TRBD2	CASSVSGTDTQYF	TGTGCCAGCAGCGTTAGCGGGACTGATACGCAGTATTTT
TRBV7-2	TRBJ2-7	NA	TRBD2	CASSSAGGVYEQYF	TGTGCCAGCAGCTCAGCGGGAGGGGTGTACGAGCAGTACTTC
TRBV6-4	TRBJ2-7	NA	TRBD2	CASSETSGVEQYF	TGTGCCAGCAGTGAGACTAGCGGGGTCGAGCAGTACTTC
TRBV28	TRBJ2-7	NA	NA	CASMQWARGVPNYEQYF	TGTGCCAGCATGCAGTGGGCCAGGGGGGTCCCGAACTACGAGCAGTACTTC
TRBV10-1	TRBJ1-1	few	NA	CASSVATDTEAFF	TGCGCCAGCAGTGTCGCGACGGACACTGAAGCTTTCTTT
TRBV2	TRBJ1-5	NA	NA	CASSDQSPNQPQHF	TGTGCCAGCAGTGATCAGTCCCCCAATCAGCCCCAGCATTTT
TRBV11-2	TRBJ2-7	NA	TRBD1	CASSSWDRGEQYF	TGTGCCAGCAGCTCCTGGGACAGAGGCGAGCAGTACTTC
TRBV5-4	TRBJ2-3	NA	NA	CASTQADTQYF	TGTGCCAGCACCCAAGCAGATACGCAGTATTTT
TRBV11-2	TRBJ1-3	NA	NA	CAIGGGLSGNTIYF	TGTGCCATAGGGGGTGGCCTCTCTGGAAACACCATATATTTT
TRBV28	TRBJ1-5	NA	NA	CASSLWGSGQPQHF	TGTGCCAGCAGTTTATGGGGCTCGGGTCAGCCCCAGCATTTT
TRBV6-6	TRBJ1-3	NA	NA	CASSPPGGFSGNTIYF	TGTGCCAGCAGCCCCCCGGGGGGTTTTTCTGGAAACACCATATATTTT
TRBV5-4	TRBJ1-4	NA	TRBD1	CASSPGQQNEKLFF	TGTGCCAGCAGCCCGGGACAGCAGAATGAAAAACTGTTTTTT
TRBV5-1	TRBJ2-1	NA	NA	CATRLDHYNEQFF	TGCGCCACCAGACTTGACCATTACAATGAGCAGTTCTTC
TRBV14	TRBJ1-2	NA	NA	CASSQVYSYGYTF	TGTGCCAGCAGCCAAGTGTATTCCTATGGCTACACCTTC
TRBV6-6	TRBJ2-3	NA	TRBD2	CASCGRSTDTQYF	TGTGCCAGCTGCGGGAGGTCCACAGATACGCAGTATTTT